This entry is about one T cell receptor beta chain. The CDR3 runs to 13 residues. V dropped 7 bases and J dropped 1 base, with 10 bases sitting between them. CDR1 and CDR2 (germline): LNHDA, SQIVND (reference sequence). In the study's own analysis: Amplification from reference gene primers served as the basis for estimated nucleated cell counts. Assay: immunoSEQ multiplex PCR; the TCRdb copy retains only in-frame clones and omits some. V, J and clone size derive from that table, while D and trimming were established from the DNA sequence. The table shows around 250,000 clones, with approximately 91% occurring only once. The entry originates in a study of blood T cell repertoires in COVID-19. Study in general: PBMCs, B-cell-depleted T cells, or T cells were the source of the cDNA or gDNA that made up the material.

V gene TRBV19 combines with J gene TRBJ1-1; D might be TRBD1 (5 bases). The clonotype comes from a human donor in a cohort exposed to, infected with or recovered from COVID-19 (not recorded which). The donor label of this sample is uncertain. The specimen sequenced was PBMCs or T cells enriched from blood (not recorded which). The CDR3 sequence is CASKLGQNTEAFF. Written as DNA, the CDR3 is TGTGCCAGTAAACTTGGACAGAACACTGAAGCTTTCTTT.